This T cell receptor (beta chain) was identified in a study of T cell repertoires in cytomegalovirus infection. MiXCR, run by TCRdb on the reads, gives a single entry per CDR3 protein. The table shows 200,000 to 300,000 distinct CDR3 sequences, with approximately 13% occurring only once. The V end was cut by 6 bases, the J end by 7 bases, with 12 bases between. Germline assignment: CDR1 LGHNT and CDR2 FRNRAP. CDR3 length: 13 amino acids. The sequence derives from a human donor in good health (CMV status not recorded). Some clones in this sample may be carry-over from other donors' samples. The sequencing sample was made of PBMCs. V and J are TRBV12-5 and TRBJ2-2; perhaps TRBD1 as D (5 bases). In DNA form, the CDR3 reads TGTGCTAGTGGCAGGGAAGGTGTCGGGGAGCTGTTTTTT. Translated: CASGREGVGELFF.